The sequence of this T cell receptor (beta chain) was determined in a study of T cell responses to AZD1222 COVID-19 vaccine. Trimming cost V 6 bases and J 1 base, with 9 bases left between them. CDR1 is MNHEY and CDR2 is SVGAGI in the germline V gene. The CDR3 loop spans 14 amino acids. Libraries were prepared by immunoSEQ multiplex PCR; TCRdb keeps only in-frame clonotypes and omits some of them. The sample lists about 140,000 clones; almost 90% were seen once. The receptor was isolated from an adult in good health. V and J are TRBV6-5 and TRBJ2-2, with D possibly being TRBD2 (6 bases). The material sequenced was peripheral blood, taken on day 0 of AZD1222 vaccination. The CDR3 DNA sequence: TGTGCCAGCAGGAGGAGGGGGAACACCGGGGAGCTGTTTTTT. Protein product: CASRRRGNTGELFF.